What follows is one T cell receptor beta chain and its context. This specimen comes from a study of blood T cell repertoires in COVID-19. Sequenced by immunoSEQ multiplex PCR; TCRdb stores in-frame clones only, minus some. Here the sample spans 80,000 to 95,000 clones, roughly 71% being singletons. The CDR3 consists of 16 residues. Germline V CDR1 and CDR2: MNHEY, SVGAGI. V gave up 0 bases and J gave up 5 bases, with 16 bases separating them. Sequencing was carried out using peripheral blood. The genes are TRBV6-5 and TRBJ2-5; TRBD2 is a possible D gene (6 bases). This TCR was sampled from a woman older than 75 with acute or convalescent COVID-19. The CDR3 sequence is CASSYSGGTGGETQYF. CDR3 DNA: TGTGCCAGCAGTTACTCAGGTGGGACTGGAGGGGAGACCCAGTACTTC.